Listed below are T cell receptor beta chains from one sample, sequenced in a study of chemoradiotherapy in HPV16-positive cancers. Clones were sequenced by immunoSEQ multiplex PCR, and TCRdb holds only the in-frame ones, with some missing. The data hold 5,000 or so clones, with approximately 80% observed a single time. Specimen collection occurred from a patient who underwent chemoradiotherapy. These receptors came from a human donor with HPV-associated anogenital cancer. The CDR3 runs from the conserved cysteine through the conserved F or W. D genes are given only for firm matches. Clone size appears in some rows only: once, few, many, or a class for an expanded clone.

D: NA
size: few
V: TRBV5-4
J: TRBJ2-1
CDR3: CASSLAGRYNEQFF
DNA: TGTGCCAGCAGCTTGGCCGGAAGGTACAATGAGCAGTTCTTC

D: NA
size: NA
V: TRBV11-2
J: TRBJ1-4
CDR3: CASSLALGGNEKLFF
DNA: TGTGCCAGCAGCTTAGCATTGGGGGGGAATGAAAAACTGTTTTTT

D: NA
size: NA
V: TRBV7-6
J: TRBJ1-3
CDR3: CASSSMARGGNTIYF
DNA: TGTGCCAGCAGCTCCATGGCCAGGGGAGGAAACACCATATATTTT

D: NA
size: NA
V: TRBV11-3
J: TRBJ2-2
CDR3: CASSLMGQNTGELFF
DNA: TGTGCCAGCAGCTTAATGGGGCAGAACACCGGGGAGCTGTTTTTT

D: NA
size: NA
V: TRBV4-1
J: TRBJ2-5
CDR3: CASSQAGFAPQETQYF
DNA: TGCGCCAGCAGCCAAGCGGGGTTTGCACCGCAAGAGACCCAGTACTTC

D: TRBD2
size: once
V: TRBV5-1
J: TRBJ2-5
CDR3: CASSFLPGGSETQYF
DNA: TGCGCCAGCAGCTTTCTACCGGGAGGATCGGAGACCCAGTACTTC

D: NA
size: NA
V: TRBV6-1
J: TRBJ1-5
CDR3: CASRDTGKQPQHF
DNA: TGTGCCAGCAGAGATACTGGGAAACAGCCCCAGCATTTT

D: NA
size: NA
V: TRBV7-6
J: TRBJ2-3
CDR3: CASSLRRDLSTDTQYF
DNA: TGTGCCAGCAGCTTACGTCGGGACCTTAGCACAGATACGCAGTATTTT

D: NA
size: NA
V: TRBV18
J: TRBJ1-6
CDR3: CASSSQGPSYNSPLHF
DNA: TGTGCCAGCTCATCACAGGGTCCCTCCTATAATTCACCCCTCCACTTT

D: NA
size: NA
V: TRBV11-3
J: TRBJ1-3
CDR3: CASSSRGNSGNTIYF
DNA: TGTGCCAGCAGCTCCCGGGGAAACTCTGGAAACACCATATATTTT

D: NA
size: NA
V: TRBV23-1
J: TRBJ1-2
CDR3: CASRAYGYTF
DNA: TGCGCCAGCAGGGCCTATGGCTACACCTTC

D: NA
size: NA
V: TRBV27
J: TRBJ1-4
CDR3: CASSRGANEKLFF
DNA: TGTGCCAGCAGTCGAGGGGCGAATGAAAAACTGTTTTTT

D: NA
size: few
V: TRBV5-1
J: TRBJ2-3
CDR3: CASSLDRILTDTQYF
DNA: TGCGCCAGCAGCTTGGACAGGATACTCACAGATACGCAGTATTTT

D: TRBD2
size: NA
V: TRBV5-1
J: TRBJ2-1
CDR3: CASRPLADNEQFF
DNA: TGCGCCAGCAGGCCACTAGCGGACAATGAGCAGTTCTTC

D: TRBD1
size: NA
V: TRBV7-3
J: TRBJ2-7
CDR3: CASAPTGGLGNEQYF
DNA: TGTGCCAGCGCCCCCACAGGGGGCCTGGGAAACGAGCAGTACTTC

D: NA
size: few
V: TRBV28
J: TRBJ1-5
CDR3: CASSLSGRARDYSNQPQHF
DNA: TGTGCCAGCAGTTTATCTGGCAGGGCGCGGGATTATAGCAATCAGCCCCAGCATTTT

D: TRBD1
size: NA
V: TRBV5-4
J: TRBJ1-2
CDR3: CASSPRGTGSYGYTF
DNA: TGTGCCAGCAGCCCGCGCGGGACAGGGAGCTATGGCTACACCTTC

D: NA
size: NA
V: TRBV2
J: TRBJ1-1
CDR3: CASKGGGNTEAFF
DNA: TGTGCCAGCAAGGGGGGTGGGAACACTGAAGCTTTCTTT

D: NA
size: NA
V: TRBV5-6
J: TRBJ2-3
CDR3: CASSLMGDTQYF
DNA: TGTGCCAGCAGCTTAATGGGAGATACGCAGTATTTT

D: TRBD1
size: NA
V: TRBV11-2
J: TRBJ1-2
CDR3: CASSPIRRDRDYGYTF
DNA: TGTGCCAGCAGCCCTATTAGACGGGACAGAGACTATGGCTACACCTTC

D: NA
size: NA
V: TRBV7-8
J: TRBJ2-5
CDR3: CASSLQETQYF
DNA: TGTGCCAGCAGCTTACAAGAGACCCAGTACTTC

D: NA
size: few
V: TRBV30
J: TRBJ1-2
CDR3: CACNRANYGYTF
DNA: TGTGCCTGCAATAGGGCAAACTATGGCTACACCTTC

D: NA
size: NA
V: TRBV19
J: TRBJ2-3
CDR3: CASSDPRSGRVRTDTQYF
DNA: TGTGCCAGTAGTGACCCCCGGAGTGGGCGGGTTCGCACAGATACGCAGTATTTT

D: NA
size: few
V: TRBV27
J: TRBJ2-2
CDR3: CASSLRGAVELFF
DNA: TGTGCCAGCTCCCTTAGAGGGGCGGTGGAGCTGTTTTTT

D: NA
size: NA
V: TRBV13
J: TRBJ1-2
CDR3: CASSLGSRGTSGYTF
DNA: TGTGCCAGCAGCTTAGGTAGTAGGGGGACTAGTGGCTACACCTTC

D: NA
size: NA
V: TRBV13
J: TRBJ1-1
CDR3: CASSLGRVAKAFF
DNA: TGTGCCAGCAGCTTAGGCCGAGTGGCAAAGGCTTTCTTT

D: NA
size: few
V: TRBV5-6
J: TRBJ2-3
CDR3: CASSAGPDTQYF
DNA: TGTGCCAGCAGCGCCGGCCCGGATACGCAGTATTTT

D: NA
size: NA
V: TRBV19
J: TRBJ1-2
CDR3: CASSRTPPYGYTF
DNA: TGTGCCAGTAGTAGAACACCTCCCTATGGCTACACCTTC

D: TRBD1
size: once
V: TRBV11-2
J: TRBJ2-7
CDR3: CASSETGGGSYEQYF
DNA: TGTGCCAGCAGCGAGACAGGGGGCGGGTCCTACGAGCAGTACTTC

D: NA
size: NA
V: TRBV12-5
J: TRBJ2-1
CDR3: CASGLGRFDEQFF
DNA: TGTGCTAGTGGTTTGGGCAGATTCGATGAGCAGTTCTTC

D: NA
size: NA
V: TRBV6-5
J: TRBJ1-1
CDR3: CASMTQVEAFF
DNA: TGTGCCAGCATGACACAAGTGGAAGCTTTCTTT

D: NA
size: NA
V: TRBV2
J: TRBJ2-7
CDR3: CASTPGTYYEQYF
DNA: TGTGCCAGCACCCCCGGGACTTACTACGAGCAGTACTTC

D: TRBD1
size: NA
V: TRBV6-5
J: TRBJ1-2
CDR3: CASTTGGLGYTF
DNA: TGTGCCAGCACGACAGGGGGCCTTGGCTACACCTTC

D: TRBD2
size: NA
V: TRBV9
J: TRBJ2-7
CDR3: CASSVAGGYLTSGRPYEQYF
DNA: TGTGCCAGCAGCGTAGCGGGCGGATACTTGACTAGCGGGAGACCCTACGAGCAGTACTTC

D: NA
size: NA
V: TRBV11-1
J: TRBJ2-5
CDR3: CASSFSSGKTQYF
DNA: TGTGCCAGCAGCTTCTCCAGTGGGAAGACCCAGTACTTC

D: NA
size: NA
V: TRBV5-6
J: TRBJ2-5
CDR3: CASTNVDRETQYF
DNA: TGTGCCAGCACAAATGTGGATCGAGAGACCCAGTACTTC

D: NA
size: NA
V: TRBV6-4
J: TRBJ2-6
CDR3: CASSPQGDSGANVLTF
DNA: TGTGCCAGCAGTCCGCAAGGGGACTCTGGGGCCAACGTCCTGACTTTC

D: NA
size: NA
V: TRBV19
J: TRBJ1-4
CDR3: CASSQLYTTNEKLFF
DNA: TGTGCCAGTAGTCAGCTCTATACCACTAATGAAAAACTGTTTTTT

D: TRBD1
size: NA
V: TRBV19
J: TRBJ2-2
CDR3: CASSMGQRLSTGELFF
DNA: TGTGCCAGTAGTATGGGACAGCGTCTTAGCACCGGGGAGCTGTTTTTT

D: TRBD1
size: NA
V: TRBV28
J: TRBJ1-1
CDR3: CASSPPRQGYVNTEAFF
DNA: TGTGCCAGCAGCCCCCCCCGACAGGGGTACGTGAACACTGAAGCTTTCTTT